One and the same sample provided the 19 T cell receptor beta chains below, sequenced in a study of blood T cell repertoires in COVID-19. The table came from immunoSEQ multiplex PCR; TCRdb's copy has only in-frame clones and leaves some out. The sample holds 200,000 to 250,000 clones, roughly 88% seen once. What was sequenced was PBMCs or T cells enriched from blood (not recorded which). Receptors originate from a woman in her 30s who had been exposed to COVID-19.

The J gene is TRBJ1-1, the V gene TRBV29-1, with D perhaps TRBD1 (6 bases). Germline V gene lookup returns CDR1 SQVTM and CDR2 ANQGSEA. V was pared by 4 bases and J by 7 bases, with 28 bases between. The CDR3 totals 17 residues. The CDR3, as DNA: TGCAGCGTTGCCACCCGGAGATTCGCCCAGGGGACCGTTGAAGCTTTCTTT. Translated, it gives CSVATRRFAQGTVEAFF. The full variable domain, with the rest looked up from reference TRBV29-1 and TRBJ1-1, is SAVISQKPSRDICQRGTSLTIQCQVDSQVTMMFWYRQQPGQSLTLIATANQGSEATYESGFVIDKFPISRPNLTFSTLTVSNMSPEDSSIYLCSVATRRFAQGTVEAFFGQGTRLTVV.

The chain combines TRBV30 with TRBJ2-3, with D tentatively TRBD2 (5 bases). CDR3 length equals 15 residues. Germline assignment: CDR1 GTSNPN and CDR2 SVGIG (reference sequence). V was trimmed by 0 bases and J by 3 bases, leaving 13 bases between them. CDR3 in amino acids: CAWSVQTTRTDTQYF. The CDR3 nucleotides read TGTGCCTGGAGTGTACAGACCACTAGAACAGATACGCAGTATTTT.

The chain links TRBV5-1 to TRBJ1-2; D ambiguous. The V end lost 0 bases, the J end lost 3 bases, and 12 bases lay between the germline ends. The length of the CDR3 is 15 residues. CDR1 and CDR2 (germline): SGHRS, YFSETQ. The CDR3 DNA follows: TGCGCCAGCAGCTTGGGACAAGCCACCGACTATGGCTACACCTTC. As protein: CASSLGQATDYGYTF. The full variable domain, its missing parts supplied by reference TRBV5-1 and TRBJ1-2, is KAGVTQTPRYLIKTRGQQVTLSCSPISGHRSVSWYQQTPGQGLQFLFEYFSETQRNKGNFPGRFSGRQFSNSRSEMNVSTLELGDSALYLCASSLGQATDYGYTFGSGTRLTVV.

The chain combines TRBV4-1 with TRBJ1-2; D remains ambiguous. The CDR3 loop spans 14 amino acids. V was clipped by 4 bases and J by 0 bases, with 9 bases between them. The V gene's germline CDR1 is MGHRA and CDR2 YSYEKL. Here the CDR3 reads CASSPTEANYGYTF. The CDR3 DNA reads as TGCGCCAGCAGCCCGACTGAAGCTAACTATGGCTACACCTTC.

The V gene is TRBV5-6, the J gene TRBJ2-7; TRBD2 matches at 11 bases. In germline, CDR1 is SGHDT, CDR2 YYEEEE. V dropped 4 bases and J dropped 2; count of bases not matched to a gene: 8. CDR3 length: 16 residues. CDR3 protein: CASSPTSGTYPYEQYF. The CDR3, as DNA: TGTGCCAGCAGCCCGACTAGCGGGACCTACCCCTACGAGCAGTACTTC.

The rearrangement uses TRBV2 and TRBJ1-1, with 9 bases matching TRBD1. Germline V gene sequence: CDR1 SNHLY, CDR2 FYNNEI. V was clipped by 8 bases and J by 3 bases; unmatched bases: 4. The CDR3 is 13 amino acids. The CDR3 sequence: CASGDRADTEAFF. The CDR3 DNA reads as TGTGCCAGCGGGGACAGGGCGGACACTGAAGCTTTCTTT.

The CDR3 protein is CASSVGGSGTGYTF. CDR3 DNA sequence: TGTGCCAGCAGCGTGGGTGGCAGCGGCACTGGCTACACCTTC. The V gene is TRBV9, the J gene TRBJ1-2, with D uncertain. This CDR3 region has 14 residues. The germline V gene has CDR1 SGDLS and CDR2 YYNGEE. Trimming stripped 2 bases from V and 7 bases from J, with 15 bases between.

This chain uses TRBV27 with TRBJ2-5; the match to TRBD1 covers 10 bases. This CDR3 region has 15 residues. The trim removed 8 bases at V and 0 bases at J, leaving 6 bases unmatched. Germline V gene lookup returns CDR1 MNHEY and CDR2 SMNVEV (reference sequence). CDR3 protein: CASRRDRGNQETQYF. The CDR3 coding sequence is TGTGCCAGCCGACGGGACAGGGGCAACCAAGAGACCCAGTACTTC.

The chain uses TRBV2 and TRBJ2-5; 9 bases map to TRBD2. V shed 5 bases, J shed 7 bases, and the junction held 14 bases outside the gene matches. The CDR3 sequence is 16 residues long. Germline values: CDR1 SNHLY, CDR2 FYNNEI. Here the CDR3 reads CASSMTEREAGGTQYF. The CDR3 DNA is TGTGCCAGCAGTATGACCGAGCGGGAGGCCGGGGGGACCCAGTACTTC. Filled out from reference TRBV2 and TRBJ2-5, the complete variable domain reads EPEVTQTPSHQVTQMGQEVILRCVPISNHLYFYWYRQILGQKVEFLVSFYNNEISEKSEIFDDQFSVERPDGSNFTLKIRSTKLEDSAMYFCASSMTEREAGGTQYFGPGTRLLVL.

The chain has TRBV6-5 and TRBJ2-5; possibly TRBD2 for D (5 bases). The germline V and J ends were trimmed by 7 bases and 1 base, with 13 bases remaining between them. CDR1 and CDR2 from the germline V gene are MNHEY and SVGAGI. The CDR3 covers 14 residues. CDR3 in DNA: TGTGCCAGCACCCTGGGAGCTTTCCAAGAGACCCAGTACTTC. Its protein is CASTLGAFQETQYF.

The chain links TRBV2 to TRBJ2-1; D is unresolved. The CDR3 contains 10 residues. The V end lost 1 base, the J end lost 12 bases, and 4 bases lay between the germline ends. CDR1 is SNHLY and CDR2 is FYNNEI in the germline V gene. This chain's CDR3 is CASSEVRQFF. The CDR3 coding sequence is TGTGCCAGCAGTGAAGTTAGGCAGTTCTTC.

This clone was recorded a few times. This chain links TRBV6-1 with TRBJ1-6; weak D call: TRBD1 (6 bases). CDR3 size: 16 residues. V gave up 1 base and J gave up 10 bases, with 17 bases separating them. Germline V gene sequence: CDR1 MNHNS, CDR2 SASEGT. The CDR3 DNA is TGTGCCAGCAGTGAAGGAGGGGGAAGAGGCTCATCACCCCTCCACTTT. Its translation is CASSEGGGRGSSPLHF.

Regarding this clone: The sample has other DNA sequences that encode this CDR3 too. V is TRBV4-1 and J is TRBJ1-1; 7 nucleotides line up with TRBD1. Germline assignment: CDR1 MGHRA and CDR2 YSYEKL. With 4 bases clipped from V and 2 bases from J, the junction kept 4 bases outside the gene matches. The CDR3 spans 14 residues. The CDR3 region is CASSLGQENTEAFF. CDR3 DNA: TGCGCCAGCAGCCTCGGACAGGAAAACACTGAAGCTTTCTTT.

The chain has TRBV7-9 and TRBJ1-5; 8 bases agree with TRBD1. With 5 bases clipped from V and 1 base from J, the junction kept 4 bases outside the gene matches. Per the germline V gene, CDR1 is SEHNR and CDR2 is FQNEAQ (reference sequence). This CDR3 comprises 15 residues. Here the CDR3 DNA reads TGTGCCAGCAGCGTTGGGACAGGAAGCAATCAGCCCCAGCATTTT. Residues: CASSVGTGSNQPQHF.

The chain uses TRBV6-5 and TRBJ2-7, with 8 bases lining up with TRBD2. The CDR3 loop spans 15 amino acids. With V trimmed by 6 bases and J by 1 base, 8 bases remained unmatched. CDR1 MNHEY and CDR2 SVGAGI come from the germline V gene. The CDR3 reads CASRSAGEGSYEQYF. DNA of the CDR3: TGTGCCAGCAGGTCAGCGGGAGAGGGGTCCTACGAGCAGTACTTC.

V is TRBV5-5 and J is TRBJ2-5; 7 nucleotides match TRBD2. The CDR3 is 14 residues long. The V gene end was trimmed by 5 bases and the J gene end by 5 bases; junction bases not matched to a gene: 9. The germline V gene encodes CDR1 SGHKS and CDR2 YYEKEE (reference sequence). Written as DNA, the CDR3 is TGTGCCAGCAGTCTCACCAGCGGGACGGAGACCCAGTACTTC. Its translation: CASSLTSGTETQYF.

The V and J genes are TRBV24-1 and TRBJ2-5, with 9 bases that match TRBD1. This CDR3 spans 13 amino acids. The germline V gene has CDR1 KGHDR and CDR2 SFDVKD. Losses at the gene ends were 6 bases for V and 3 bases for J; bases not matched to a gene: 1. CDR3: CATSTGGEETQYF. For the CDR3, the DNA is TGTGCCACCAGTACAGGGGGCGAAGAGACCCAGTACTTC.

V gene TRBV29-1 combines with J gene TRBJ1-4; 7 bases align to TRBD1. Looked up from germline, CDR1 is SQVTM and CDR2 is ANQGSEA. J was trimmed by 6 bases and V by 0 bases; bases with no gene match: 4. The CDR3 is 14 amino acids. The DNA for the CDR3 is TGCAGCGTTGAAGATCTTACAGGGGATGAAAAACTGTTTTTT. It specifies CSVEDLTGDEKLFF.

This chain joins TRBV7-9 and TRBJ1-5; 7 nucleotides agree with TRBD1. V was clipped by 5 bases and J by 3 bases; unmatched bases: 4. The germline V gene encodes CDR1 SEHNR and CDR2 FQNEAQ (reference sequence). The length of the CDR3 is 14 residues. The CDR3 is CASSADRVNQPQHF. For the CDR3, the DNA is TGTGCCAGCAGCGCTGACAGGGTCAATCAGCCCCAGCATTTT.